This T cell receptor (beta chain) appears in the sequencing data of a study of blood T cell repertoires in COVID-19. This clone was recorded a few times. The data were produced by immunoSEQ multiplex PCR, yet TCRdb's version contains in-frame clones alone and is incomplete. The sample lists around 170,000 clones, roughly 90% seen once, with approximately 3% in the top ten. V trimming: 3 bases; J trimming: 4 bases; junction bases outside the gene matches: 10. Germline CDR1 DFQATT, CDR2 SNEGSKA (reference sequence). This CDR3 region has 17 residues. Sequencing was done on a sample of peripheral blood. This sequence was found in a man in his 60s with acute or convalescent COVID-19. The V and J genes are TRBV20-1 and TRBJ1-4; 11 bases are shared with TRBD1. The CDR3 nucleotides are TGCAGTGCTAGTGGGACAGGGGGGTCTCTCGGTAATGAAAAACTGTTTTTT. Translated: CSASGTGGSLGNEKLFF.